The rows below give T cell receptor beta chains drawn from one sample of a study of cytomegalovirus exposure and HLA in healthy donors. Profiling relied on immunoSEQ multiplex PCR, and the TCRdb table lists in-frame clones only, not all of them. The table lists about 130,000 clones, more than 80% of them singletons. Sample: PBMCs. These receptors were collected from a woman younger than 45 in good health and CMV-seropositive. Both conserved end residues are part of each CDR3. D genes are given only for firm matches. Only some rows state a clone size, as once, few, many or a class for expanded clones.

clone size: NA
CDR3 length: 16
D gene: TRBD1
J gene: TRBJ1-3
V gene: TRBV28
CDR3 protein: CASSLSGTASGNTIYF
CDR3 DNA: TGTGCCAGCAGTTTATCTGGGACAGCCTCTGGAAACACCATATATTTT

clone size: NA
CDR3 length: 17
D gene: TRBD2
J gene: TRBJ2-5
V gene: TRBV18
CDR3 protein: CASSPRASGGRQETQYF
CDR3 DNA: TGTGCCAGCTCACCACGTGCGAGCGGGGGGCGCCAAGAGACCCAGTACTTC

clone size: NA
CDR3 length: 13
D gene: NA
J gene: TRBJ1-4
V gene: TRBV2
CDR3 protein: CASSEQGGEKLFF
CDR3 DNA: TGTGCCAGCAGTGAACAGGGAGGTGAAAAACTGTTTTTT

clone size: NA
CDR3 length: 16
D gene: TRBD2
J gene: TRBJ2-7
V gene: TRBV6-1
CDR3 protein: CASSEAPAGGPYEQYF
CDR3 DNA: TGTGCCAGCAGTGAAGCGCCCGCGGGGGGGCCCTACGAGCAGTACTTC

clone size: NA
CDR3 length: 15
D gene: NA
J gene: TRBJ1-4
V gene: TRBV5-5
CDR3 protein: CASSLAPRQGEKLFF
CDR3 DNA: TGTGCCAGCAGCCTCGCCCCCCGCCAGGGAGAAAAACTGTTTTTT

clone size: NA
CDR3 length: 15
D gene: TRBD2
J gene: TRBJ2-5
V gene: TRBV18
CDR3 protein: CASSPPASGQETQYF
CDR3 DNA: TGTGCCAGCTCACCGCCGGCTAGCGGCCAAGAGACCCAGTACTTC

clone size: once
CDR3 length: 19
D gene: TRBD2
J gene: TRBJ2-3
V gene: TRBV27
CDR3 protein: CASSFSRGTSGTSTDTQYF
CDR3 DNA: TGTGCCAGCAGTTTCTCCCGCGGGACTAGCGGGACTTCCACAGATACGCAGTATTTT

clone size: once
CDR3 length: 15
D gene: NA
J gene: TRBJ2-1
V gene: TRBV7-3
CDR3 protein: CASSIWPAPYNEQFF
CDR3 DNA: TGTGCCAGCAGTATATGGCCCGCACCCTACAATGAGCAGTTCTTC

clone size: NA
CDR3 length: 15
D gene: NA
J gene: TRBJ1-3
V gene: TRBV5-1
CDR3 protein: CASSQDWEAGNTIYF
CDR3 DNA: TGCGCCAGCAGCCAGGACTGGGAAGCTGGAAACACCATATATTTT

clone size: NA
CDR3 length: 14
D gene: NA
J gene: TRBJ2-2
V gene: TRBV7-3
CDR3 protein: CASSRSGNTGELFF
CDR3 DNA: TGTGCCAGCAGCCGTAGCGGGAACACCGGGGAGCTGTTTTTT